This T cell receptor (beta chain) is from a study of T cell responses to AZD1222 COVID-19 vaccine. Study-level points and caveats: Baseline testing showed seropositivity in only a handful of AZD1222 recipients.

Concerning this clone itself: Its antigen is undetermined.

The CDR3 spans 13 residues. The V end was cut by 7 bases, the J end by 1 base, with 10 bases between. Germline lookup yields CDR1 MNHNY and CDR2 SVGAGI (reference sequence). Data came from immunoSEQ multiplex PCR; TCRdb stores just in-frame clones and leaves some out. This sample has over 65,000 clones, with about 91% found just once. The chain is built from TRBV6-6 and TRBJ1-1; D not resolved. Source: peripheral blood, taken on day 0 of MenACWY control vaccination. The sequence derives from an adult in good health. The CDR3 sequence: CASTSVPNTEAFF. CDR3 DNA sequence: TGTGCCAGCACCTCAGTCCCGAACACTGAAGCTTTCTTT.